This note documents a single TCR beta chain sequence. The target antigen is unknown. The read ends 3 residues before the CDR3 terminus; that terminus is restored from the germline J gene. TCRdb's copy holds only in-frame clones and misses some; the assay was immunoSEQ multiplex PCR. In total, the table holds around 33,000 clones. All participants had a single incident cervical HPV16 infection, and prevalent HPV16 infections were excluded. The sample comes from a study of T cells in women clearing cervical HPV infection. For the study at large: Cases were women with histologically confirmed HPV16-related CIN3 or worse, including a couple of invasive cancers. Study results and limitations: It is unknown whether associations predate infection; no effector/memory or HPV-specific sorting.

The CDR3 has 15 residues. Germline CDR1 is LNHDA and CDR2 is SQIVND (reference sequence). The ends were cut back, 3 bases at V and 6 bases at J, with 15 bases in the middle. The rearrangement joins TRBV19 to TRBJ2-1, with D possibly being TRBD1 (6 bases). Sequencing used blood buffy coat. This TCR derives from a woman aged 18-70 years with a cervical HPV16 infection that either progressed to CIN3+ or cleared (not recorded which). The CDR3 DNA, read in part, is TGTGCCAGTAGTATGGCAGGGGAAGTCGGCAATGAG. Translating it yields CASSMAGEVGNE. The CDR3 reads in full as CASSMAGEVGNEQFF.